The 24 T cell receptor beta chains below all came from one sample that was sequenced in a study of shared clonotypes between healthy human individuals. This table comes from immunoSEQ multiplex PCR, and its TCRdb copy is limited to in-frame clones, with some not included. The sample gives 550,000 to 650,000 clones, around 96% of which show up once; less than 0.13% is in the top ten. Positively selected for CCR7, the CD45RO-negative cells used as naive CD8 cells excluded terminally differentiated effector memory CD45RA+ cells. Sample: naive CD8+ T cells sorted from blood. All receptors derive from a woman between 25 and 40 years old in good health.

The V and J genes are TRBV27 and TRBJ2-2; TRBD2 agrees at 8 bases. CDR3 length: 21 residues. Germline CDR1 is MNHEY and CDR2 is SMNVEV (reference sequence). Trimming removed 6 bases from V and 0 bases from J; junction bases left unmatched: 21. The CDR3 DNA reads TGTGCCAGCAGCCCTACACCGCCCTTCACTAGCGGAAGCTCGAACACCGGGGAGCTGTTTTTT. Translating gives CASSPTPPFTSGSSNTGELFF.

Points on this clone: Other DNA sequences in this specimen translate into the identical CDR3. The chain uses TRBV28 and TRBJ2-5; D perhaps matches TRBD1 (5 bases). CDR1 is MDHEN and CDR2 is SYDVKM in the germline V gene. V was shortened by 3 bases and J by 5 bases, with 13 bases between the two germline ends. The CDR3 totals 14 residues. The CDR3 DNA reads as TGTGCCAGCAGTTTGATAGGGGCCGGTGAGACCCAGTACTTC. This sequence encodes CASSLIGAGETQYF.

The rearrangement joins TRBV9 to TRBJ1-3; D remains unclear. The CDR3 extends over 12 amino acids. Trimming stripped 3 bases from V and 8 bases from J, with 9 bases between. Germline lookup yields CDR1 SGDLS and CDR2 YYNGEE. CDR3 in DNA: TGTGCCAGCAGCGCCACCGGTGACACCATATATTTT. Protein: CASSATGDTIYF.

The chain couples TRBV10-2 to TRBJ2-4; D unclear. This CDR3 is built from 14 residues. The V end was cut by 2 bases, the J end by 0 bases, with 5 bases between. Germline loops: CDR1 WSHSY, CDR2 SAAADI. The CDR3 DNA reads as TGCGCCAGCAGTGAGCGAATAGCCAAAAACATTCAGTACTTC. Its translation: CASSERIAKNIQYF.

This chain connects TRBV5-6 to TRBJ1-2, with 7 nucleotides matching TRBD1. The CDR3 spans 14 residues. J lost 4 bases, V lost 3 bases, and 6 bases had no gene match. CDR1 and CDR2 (germline): SGHDT, YYEEEE. Here the CDR3 DNA reads TGTGCCAGCAGCTCTGACAGGGCCTCCTATGGCTACACCTTC. The encoded protein is CASSSDRASYGYTF.

The CDR3 region has the DNA TGTGCCAGCAGTATCGCGAGACTCGCGAACACTGAAGCTTTCTTT. Protein sequence: CASSIARLANTEAFF. V is TRBV27 and J is TRBJ1-1; D not resolved. Germline CDR1 MNHEY, CDR2 SMNVEV (reference sequence). Deletions cut 5 bases from V and 1 base from J, with 14 bases between. The CDR3 length is 15 residues.

V usage is TRBV19 and J usage is TRBJ2-1; D call uncertain. With 3 bases removed from V and 4 bases from J, the gap between germline ends came to 7 bases. The CDR3 runs 13 residues. Per germline, CDR1 LNHDA and CDR2 SQIVND (reference sequence). DNA of the CDR3: TGTGCCAGTAGTATGACGGTTTACAATGAGCAGTTCTTC. This sequence encodes CASSMTVYNEQFF.

The chain uses TRBV11-2 and TRBJ1-3; D is perhaps TRBD1 (6 bases). Trimming took off 4 bases at V and 4 bases at J, with 11 bases between the two ends. Germline V gene lookup returns CDR1 SGHAT and CDR2 FQNNGV. The CDR3 consists of 14 residues. CDR3 loop: CASSYQGLGNTIYF. The CDR3, as DNA: TGTGCCAGCAGCTACCAGGGGTTAGGAAACACCATATATTTT.

Details on this clone: The same CDR3 is also encoded by other DNA sequences in this sample. The chain recombines TRBV7-9 with TRBJ1-1; D gene uncertain. The CDR3 is 12 amino acids. V dropped 6 bases and J dropped 3 bases, with 8 bases sitting between them. Germline V CDR1 and CDR2: SEHNR, FQNEAQ (reference sequence). CDR3 in DNA: TGTGCCAGCAGTCCCAGCTACACTGAAGCTTTCTTT. Its protein product is CASSPSYTEAFF.

The chain is built from TRBV7-3 and TRBJ2-1, with D tentatively TRBD2 (6 bases). The germline V gene encodes CDR1 SGHTA and CDR2 FQGTGA. This CDR3 contains 15 residues. V was clipped by 5 bases and J by 4 bases, with 15 bases between them. This CDR3 reads CASSPTSSGYNEQFF. CDR3 sequence (DNA): TGTGCCAGCAGCCCAACTAGCAGTGGTTACAATGAGCAGTTCTTC.

The rearrangement joins TRBV19 to TRBJ2-2; D ambiguous. Trimming shortened V by 3 bases and J by 2 bases, and 4 bases separated the two germline ends. The CDR3 has 13 amino acids. Germline CDR1 is LNHDA and CDR2 is SQIVND (reference sequence). The CDR3 spells CASSMANTGELFF. The CDR3 DNA reads TGTGCCAGTAGTATGGCCAACACCGGGGAGCTGTTTTTT. The variable domain in full, completed from reference TRBV19 and TRBJ2-2, reads DGGITQSPKYLFRKEGQNVTLSCEQNLNHDAMYWYRQDPGQGLRLIYYSQIVNDFQKGDIAEGYSVSREKKESFPLTVTSAQKNPTAFYLCASSMANTGELFFGEGSRLTVL.

This rearrangement joins TRBV27 to TRBJ2-3; TRBD2 might be the D (5 bases). V lost 5 bases and J lost 0, with 15 bases in between. In germline, CDR1 is MNHEY, CDR2 SMNVEV (reference sequence). The length of the CDR3 is 16 residues. CDR3 loop: CASSPFIGESTDTQYF. DNA of the CDR3: TGTGCCAGCAGTCCCTTCATCGGGGAAAGCACAGATACGCAGTATTTT.

This clone was recorded once. The CDR3 protein is CASSLLRTDFYEQYF. CDR3 bases: TGTGCCAGCAGTTTACTCCGGACGGACTTCTACGAGCAGTACTTC. The rearrangement uses TRBV28 and TRBJ2-7, with D perhaps matching TRBD2 (5 bases). Trimming removed 2 bases at V and 3 bases at J, with 14 bases between. Germline V gene data show CDR1 as MDHEN and CDR2 as SYDVKM. CDR3 size: 15 residues.

The chain has TRBV5-1 and TRBJ2-7; 12 bases map to TRBD2. The CDR3 totals 15 residues. Trimming cost V 4 bases and J 1 base; bases outside gene matches: 3. CDR1 is SGHRS and CDR2 is YFSETQ in the germline V gene. Here the CDR3 DNA reads TGCGCCAGCAGCGGGGGACTAGCGGGTTCCTACGAGCAGTACTTC. It is translated as CASSGGLAGSYEQYF.

This chain uses TRBV19 with TRBJ2-1, with TRBD2 matching 9 bases. The CDR3 extends over 16 amino acids. Unmatched junction bases numbered 6, after V lost 1 base and J lost 5 bases. The germline gives CDR1 LNHDA, CDR2 SQIVND (reference sequence). This chain's CDR3 is CASSIVLAGEDNEQFF. The CDR3 DNA reads TGTGCCAGTAGTATAGTACTAGCGGGCGAAGACAATGAGCAGTTCTTC.

The V gene is TRBV6-1, the J gene TRBJ2-7; tentatively, D is TRBD1 (5 bases). The ends were cut back, 8 bases at V and 1 base at J, with 9 bases in the middle. CDR1 is MNHNS, CDR2 SASEGT, per germline. The CDR3 covers 12 residues. In DNA form, the CDR3 reads TGTGCCAGCCTTGGGGCATCCTACGAGCAGTACTTC. Amino acids: CASLGASYEQYF.

The gene calls are TRBV7-2 and TRBJ1-5, with D unclear. The CDR3 totals 14 residues. The germline V gene encodes CDR1 SGHTA and CDR2 FQGNSA. The ends were cut back, 5 bases at V and 7 bases at J, with 15 bases in the middle. CDR3 sequence (DNA): TGTGCCAGCAGCGAATCCGGGTCACCCCAGCCCCAGCATTTT. It encodes CASSESGSPQPQHF.

The V call is TRBV27, the J call TRBJ2-7; 7 bases match TRBD2. This CDR3 region has 16 residues. CDR1 and CDR2 (germline): MNHEY, SMNVEV (reference sequence). With V trimmed by 3 bases and J by 0 bases, 8 bases remained unmatched. The CDR3 DNA sequence: TGTGCCAGCAGTTTTTCCGCGGGAGCCCGCTCCTACGAGCAGTACTTC. Its translation is CASSFSAGARSYEQYF.

This sequence joins TRBV27 and TRBJ2-1, with 10 bases matching TRBD2. The CDR3 runs to 16 residues. Germline V gene sequence: CDR1 MNHEY, CDR2 SMNVEV (reference sequence). V lost 5 bases to trimming and J lost 9 bases; unmatched junction nucleotides: 13. The CDR3 nucleotides read TGTGCCAGCAGTACTCTAGGAGCGGGAGGGCCAGGTGAGCAGTTCTTC. Translating it yields CASSTLGAGGPGEQFF.

The chain carries TRBV7-9 and TRBJ2-7, with 13 bases aligning to TRBD2. The V segment lost 5 bases and the J segment 5 bases; nucleotides outside the gene matches: 6. There are 15 residues in the CDR3. CDR1 SEHNR and CDR2 FQNEAQ come from the germline V gene (reference sequence). The CDR3 DNA reads TGTGCCAGCAGCCCACTAGCGGGAGGGTTGCACGAGCAGTACTTC. Its protein product is CASSPLAGGLHEQYF.

The chain is built from TRBV5-4 and TRBJ2-6, with TRBD1 matching 10 bases. There are 17 residues in the CDR3. Germline-derived CDR1 and CDR2 are SGHNT and YYREEE (reference sequence). The V and J ends lost 1 base and 4 bases, in that order; junction bases with no gene match: 5. The DNA for the CDR3 is TGTGCCAGCAGCTTGCGACAGGGGGCGGAAGGGGCCAACGTCCTGACTTTC. It specifies CASSLRQGAEGANVLTF.

V is TRBV6-4 and J is TRBJ1-4, with no clear D. Germline assignment: CDR1 MRHNA and CDR2 SNTAGT. Trimming cost V 3 bases and J 8 bases, with 19 bases left between them. The CDR3 contains 16 residues. This CDR3 is CASSERAATQREKLFF. The CDR3 DNA follows: TGTGCCAGCAGTGAAAGAGCGGCGACCCAAAGGGAAAAACTGTTTTTT.

This chain uses TRBV28 with TRBJ2-4; D not resolved. Trimming took 5 bases from V and 0 from J, leaving 11 bases between them. The germline V gene encodes CDR1 MDHEN and CDR2 SYDVKM. The CDR3 has 15 residues. The CDR3 reads CASSLGYLAKNIQYF. The CDR3 nucleotides read TGTGCCAGCAGTCTCGGCTATCTAGCCAAAAACATTCAGTACTTC.

A single count supports this clone. J is TRBJ2-5 and V is TRBV13; 7 bases are shared with TRBD2. V gave up 4 bases and J gave up 6 bases; unmatched junction bases: 14. The germline V gene has CDR1 PRHDT and CDR2 FYEKMQ (reference sequence). The CDR3 is 16 amino acids. The CDR3 protein is CASSWASGSIGQTQYF. The CDR3 DNA is TGTGCCAGCAGCTGGGCTAGCGGTTCGATTGGGCAGACCCAGTACTTC.